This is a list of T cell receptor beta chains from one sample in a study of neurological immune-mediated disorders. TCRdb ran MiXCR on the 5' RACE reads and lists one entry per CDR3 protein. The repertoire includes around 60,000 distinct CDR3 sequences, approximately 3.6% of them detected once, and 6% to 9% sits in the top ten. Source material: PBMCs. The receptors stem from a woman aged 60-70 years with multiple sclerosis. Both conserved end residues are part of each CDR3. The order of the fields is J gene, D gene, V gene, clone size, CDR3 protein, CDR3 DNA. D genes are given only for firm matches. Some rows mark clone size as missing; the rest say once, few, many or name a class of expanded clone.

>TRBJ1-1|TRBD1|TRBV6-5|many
CASSYGTGAEAFF
TGTGCCAGCAGTTACGGGACAGGGGCCGAAGCTTTCTTT
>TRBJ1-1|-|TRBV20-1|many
CSTGGRTEAFF
TGCAGTACCGGGGGGCGAACTGAAGCTTTCTTT
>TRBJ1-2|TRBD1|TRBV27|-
CASSPRTRGSSLGYTF
TGTGCCAGCAGCCCAAGGACCAGGGGGAGTAGTCTTGGCTACACCTTC
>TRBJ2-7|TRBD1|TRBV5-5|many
CASSFGTGHYEQYF
TGTGCCAGCAGCTTTGGGACAGGGCACTACGAGCAGTACTTC
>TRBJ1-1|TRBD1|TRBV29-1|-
CSVIPLQGSGTEAFF
TGCAGCGTCATCCCCCTACAGGGGTCGGGCACTGAAGCTTTCTTT
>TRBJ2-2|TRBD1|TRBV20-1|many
CSATSGTGNTGELFF
TGCAGTGCTACCTCTGGGACAGGGAACACCGGGGAGCTGTTTTTT
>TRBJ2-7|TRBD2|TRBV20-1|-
CSATLAGGPYEQYF
TGCAGTGCTACCTTAGCGGGAGGGCCTTACGAGCAGTACTTC
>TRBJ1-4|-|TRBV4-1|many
CASSPPLTNEKLFF
TGCGCCAGCAGCCCCCCCCTAACTAATGAAAAACTGTTTTTT
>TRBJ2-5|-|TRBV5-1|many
CASSDQSRGTQYF
TGCGCCAGCAGCGACCAATCCCGCGGGACCCAGTACTTC
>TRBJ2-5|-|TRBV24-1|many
CATSDSRDTLRETQYF
TGTGCCACCAGTGACTCAAGGGACACTCTAAGGGAGACCCAGTACTTC
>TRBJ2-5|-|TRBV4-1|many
CASSKTAVQETQYF
TGCGCCAGCAGCAAAACCGCAGTTCAAGAGACCCAGTACTTC
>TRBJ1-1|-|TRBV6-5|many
CASGYPWTLGNTEAFF
TGTGCCAGCGGATACCCCTGGACGTTGGGGAACACTGAAGCTTTCTTT
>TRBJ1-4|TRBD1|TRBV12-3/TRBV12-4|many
CASSFSWDRGRELGEKLFF
TGTGCCAGCAGTTTTTCCTGGGACAGGGGTCGTGAGTTGGGTGAAAAACTGTTTTTT
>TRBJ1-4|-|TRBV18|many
CASSPPVGYNEKLFF
TGTGCCAGCTCACCACCAGTCGGGTATAATGAAAAACTGTTTTTT
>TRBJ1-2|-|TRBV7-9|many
CASSLTVGGHDGYTF
TGTGCCAGCAGCTTAACCGTAGGGGGTCATGATGGCTACACCTTC
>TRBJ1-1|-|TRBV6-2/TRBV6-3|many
CATDDRLGTEAFF
TGTGCCACCGACGACAGGCTCGGCACTGAAGCTTTCTTT
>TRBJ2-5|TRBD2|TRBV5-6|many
CASSLERGGVETQYF
TGTGCCAGCAGCTTGGAGCGGGGGGGCGTGGAGACCCAGTACTTC
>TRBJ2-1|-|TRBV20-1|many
CSAQRVNEQFF
TGCAGTGCCCAGAGGGTGAATGAGCAGTTCTTC
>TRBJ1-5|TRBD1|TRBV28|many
CASSRDRGYAPSNQPQHF
TGTGCCAGCAGCCGGGACAGGGGATATGCTCCTAGCAATCAGCCCCAGCATTTT
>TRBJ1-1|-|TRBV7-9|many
CASSFGRVQDEAFF
TGTGCCAGCAGCTTTGGGCGGGTTCAAGATGAAGCTTTCTTT
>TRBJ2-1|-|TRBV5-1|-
CASSNAGGDEQFF
TGCGCCAGCAGCAATGCTGGTGGAGATGAGCAGTTCTTC
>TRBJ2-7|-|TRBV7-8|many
CASSPTDLYEQYF
TGTGCCAGCAGCCCGACTGATTTGTACGAGCAGTACTTC
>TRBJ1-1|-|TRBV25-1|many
CASRQWNTEAFF
TGTGCCAGCAGACAGTGGAACACTGAAGCTTTCTTT
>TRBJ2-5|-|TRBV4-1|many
CASSRRVQETQYF
TGCGCCAGCAGCCGCAGGGTCCAAGAGACCCAGTACTTC
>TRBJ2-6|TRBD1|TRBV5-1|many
CASSLPRDREYGANVLTF
TGCGCCAGCAGCCTACCGAGGGACAGGGAGTACGGGGCCAACGTCCTGACTTTC
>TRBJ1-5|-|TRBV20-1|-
CSATPGTGNQPQHF
TGCAGTGCCACACCCGGGACGGGGAATCAGCCCCAGCATTTT
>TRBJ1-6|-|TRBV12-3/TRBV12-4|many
CASSLGGGSYNSPLHF
TGTGCCAGCAGTTTAGGTGGGGGTTCCTATAATTCACCCCTCCACTTT